Listed below are T cell receptor beta chains from one sample, sequenced in a study of CD8 T cells in ankylosing spondylitis. From the 5' RACE reads, TCRdb called clonotypes with MiXCR, one entry per CDR3 protein. This sample yields a few hundred thousand distinct CDR3 sequences, of which roughly 8% are seen a single time; roughly 15% belongs to the top ten. Sequencing was carried out using blood, either unsorted or a sorted T cell fraction (not recorded which). These receptor sequences come from a male donor with ankylosing spondylitis. CDR3s include the opening cysteine and the closing phenylalanine or tryptophan. The order of the fields is V gene, clone size, D gene, J gene, CDR3 protein, CDR3 DNA. A D gene is named only where the DNA matches it firmly. For some rows the clone size is stated as once, few or many, or as a class when expanded; others skip it.

TRBV28	NA	NA	TRBJ2-6	CASSFISGANVLTF	TGTGCCAGCAGTTTTATCTCTGGGGCCAACGTCCTGACTTTC
TRBV7-3	few	NA	TRBJ1-6	CASSLTGRGNSPLHF	TGTGCCAGCAGCTTAACGGGCAGGGGCAACTCACCCCTCCACTTT
TRBV7-9	few	NA	TRBJ1-1	CASSSFPAEAFF	TGTGCCAGCAGCTCATTCCCGGCCGAAGCTTTCTTT
TRBV12-3/TRBV12-4	few	NA	TRBJ2-7	CASSFEGGGQNYEQYF	TGTGCCAGCAGTTTCGAGGGAGGAGGGCAAAACTACGAGCAGTACTTC
TRBV28	few	NA	TRBJ2-5	CASTPGGSQETQYF	TGTGCCAGCACCCCTGGCGGAAGCCAAGAGACCCAGTACTTC
TRBV5-1	many	NA	TRBJ2-1	CASSLAQGGVGEQFF	TGCGCCAGCAGCTTGGCACAGGGAGGTGTTGGTGAGCAGTTCTTC
TRBV11-2	NA	NA	TRBJ2-7	CASSGGGLPIYEQYF	TGTGCCAGCAGCGGAGGAGGCTTGCCCATCTACGAGCAGTACTTC
TRBV2	NA	TRBD2	TRBJ2-5	CASSEGLFGLASQETQYF	TGTGCCAGCAGTGAAGGCCTTTTTGGACTAGCGAGCCAAGAGACCCAGTACTTC
TRBV7-9	NA	TRBD2	TRBJ2-3	CASSLTSGRAITQYF	TGTGCCAGCAGCTTAACTAGCGGGAGGGCCATTACGCAGTATTTT
TRBV28	many	NA	TRBJ2-3	CASSTPVTEGHTDTQYF	TGTGCCAGCAGTACACCCGTGACAGAGGGTCACACAGATACGCAGTATTTT
TRBV12-3/TRBV12-4	many	TRBD1	TRBJ1-5	CASSRGTGGRQPQHF	TGTGCCAGCAGCCGCGGGACAGGGGGCCGTCAGCCCCAGCATTTT
TRBV6-5	NA	NA	TRBJ1-3	CASSYSTLGNTIYF	TGTGCCAGCAGTTACTCAACTCTGGGAAACACCATATATTTT
TRBV7-9	NA	NA	TRBJ2-7	CASSLVERSYEQYF	TGTGCCAGCAGCTTAGTAGAGAGATCCTACGAGCAGTACTTC
TRBV5-1	NA	NA	TRBJ2-7	CASSLALVSYEQYF	TGCGCCAGCAGCTTGGCACTAGTCTCCTACGAGCAGTACTTC
TRBV28	few	TRBD1	TRBJ1-1	CASSYPGQMNTEAFF	TGTGCCAGCAGTTATCCGGGACAGATGAACACTGAAGCTTTCTTT
TRBV25-1	few	TRBD1	TRBJ2-5	CASRDRGLGTQYF	TGTGCCAGCAGAGACAGGGGGCTAGGGACCCAGTACTTC
TRBV6-1	few	TRBD1	TRBJ1-5	CASRTGQGNQPQHF	TGTGCCAGCAGGACCGGACAGGGGAACCAGCCCCAGCATTTT
TRBV20-1	few	TRBD1	TRBJ2-3	CSAHRGDIDTQYF	TGCAGTGCTCACAGGGGGGACATCGATACGCAGTATTTT
TRBV9	many	NA	TRBJ2-2	CASSVASGELFF	TGTGCCAGCAGCGTAGCTAGCGGGGAGCTGTTTTTT
TRBV27	NA	NA	TRBJ2-7	CASSPPRTRTYEQYF	TGTGCCAGCAGTCCACCCCGGACCCGAACCTACGAGCAGTACTTC
TRBV20-1	many	TRBD2	TRBJ2-7	CSARARTSGLYEQYF	TGCAGTGCTAGAGCTAGGACTAGCGGTCTCTACGAGCAGTACTTC
TRBV5-1	NA	TRBD2	TRBJ2-2	CASSPRLLAGSNTGELFF	TGCGCCAGCAGCCCAAGACTGCTAGCGGGATCGAACACCGGGGAGCTGTTTTTT
TRBV18	NA	TRBD2	TRBJ2-7	CASSVGLALSYEQYF	TGTGCCAGCTCTGTCGGACTAGCGCTTTCCTACGAGCAGTACTTC
TRBV4-3	few	TRBD2	TRBJ2-1	CASSQVSGRGNEQFF	TGCGCCAGCAGCCAAGTCAGCGGGAGGGGCAATGAGCAGTTCTTC
TRBV5-1	few	TRBD2	TRBJ2-1	CASIRTSGVDYNEQFF	TGCGCCAGCATCCGGACTAGCGGGGTTGATTACAATGAGCAGTTCTTC
TRBV12-3/TRBV12-4	many	NA	TRBJ2-5	CASSLPPRGTQYF	TGTGCCAGCAGTTTACCCCCCCGGGGGACCCAGTACTTC
TRBV19	few	TRBD2	TRBJ2-5	CASSRTSGPTRQETQYF	TGTGCCAGTAGTAGGACTAGCGGGCCCACTCGACAAGAGACCCAGTACTTC
TRBV5-1	few	NA	TRBJ1-2	CASSLISEGGYTF	TGCGCCAGCAGCTTAATCTCTGAGGGGGGCTACACCTTC
TRBV27	NA	NA	TRBJ1-2	CASSLSTQGTYGYTF	TGTGCCAGCAGTTTAAGTACACAGGGTACCTATGGCTACACCTTC
TRBV5-1	many	TRBD1	TRBJ1-1	CASSSGQAFTEAFF	TGCGCCAGCAGCTCCGGACAGGCGTTCACTGAAGCTTTCTTT
TRBV18	NA	NA	TRBJ1-2	CASSPISRDGYTF	TGTGCCAGCTCACCGATTAGCAGAGATGGCTACACCTTC
TRBV28	few	NA	TRBJ2-2	CASETPHRGQNTGELFF	TGTGCCAGCGAAACTCCACATCGGGGACAGAACACCGGGGAGCTGTTTTTT
TRBV7-9	NA	TRBD2	TRBJ2-7	CASSQLAGWSYEQYF	TGTGCCAGCAGTCAACTAGCGGGATGGTCCTACGAGCAGTACTTC
TRBV2	few	TRBD1	TRBJ1-4	CASTGDSEKLFF	TGTGCCAGCACGGGGGACAGTGAAAAACTGTTTTTT
TRBV4-2	NA	TRBD2	TRBJ2-3	CASSPSRLAGGLSTDTQYF	TGTGCCAGCAGCCCCTCGAGGCTAGCGGGAGGCCTTAGCACAGATACGCAGTATTTT
TRBV12-3/TRBV12-4	many	NA	TRBJ1-1	CASGLDLSGAHTEAFF	TGTGCCAGCGGCCTGGACCTCTCGGGCGCGCACACTGAAGCTTTCTTT
TRBV9	few	NA	TRBJ2-1	CASSVGHEQFF	TGTGCCAGCAGCGTAGGGCATGAGCAGTTCTTC
TRBV7-9	few	TRBD2	TRBJ2-7	CASSPIDSGSKSYF	TGTGCCAGCAGCCCCATAGATAGCGGGAGCAAGTCGTACTTC
TRBV7-2	few	NA	TRBJ2-2	CASSFRRRPGGELFF	TGTGCCAGCAGCTTTCGTAGGCGGCCCGGGGGGGAGCTGTTTTTT
TRBV4-3	NA	TRBD1	TRBJ2-5	CASSKGTVQETQYF	TGCGCCAGCAGCAAAGGGACAGTCCAAGAGACCCAGTACTTC